The clone carrying this TCR beta chain was seen once. The source of the sample is a study of T cell responses to AZD1222 COVID-19 vaccine. The protocol was immunoSEQ multiplex PCR, while the TCRdb copy is restricted to in-frame clones and leaves out a portion. The table includes roughly 170,000 clones, 85% to 95% detected once. The sequenced sample was peripheral blood, obtained on day 0 of AZD1222 vaccination. The sequence came from an adult in good health.

CDR3 sequence (DNA): TGCGCCAGCAGCTGGGACAGGGGGAACACTGAAGCTTTCTTT. It codes for CASSWDRGNTEAFF. This chain uses TRBV4-3 with TRBJ1-1; TRBD1 matches at 10 bases. Germline values: CDR1 LGHNA, CDR2 YSLEER. The CDR3 is 14 amino acids. The ends lost 5 bases at V and 1 base at J; junction bases unmatched: 1.